The 30 T cell receptor beta chains below all came from one sample that was sequenced in a study of cytotoxic CD8 clonotypes in ibrutinib-treated CLL. TCRdb's copy holds only in-frame clones and misses some; the assay was immunoSEQ multiplex PCR. The sample records about 330,000 clones, roughly 67% being singletons. The sequencing here drew on PBMCs, taken after 36 months of ibrutinib treatment. Source of these receptors: a human donor with chronic lymphocytic leukemia.

The rearrangement joins TRBV15 to TRBJ2-6; D may be TRBD2 (5 bases). V was pared by 0 bases and J by 0 bases, with 9 bases between. Germline-derived CDR1 and CDR2 are LNHNV and YYDKDF (reference sequence). The CDR3 covers 17 residues. The DNA of the CDR3 is TGTGCCACCAGCAGAGACCTTCGGGGCTCTGGGGCCAACGTCCTGACTTTC. It is translated as CATSRDLRGSGANVLTF.

This chain joins TRBV20-1 and TRBJ2-1, with no clear D. Per germline, CDR1 DFQATT and CDR2 SNEGSKA (reference sequence). CDR3 length: 11 residues. The ends were cut back, 2 bases at V and 8 bases at J, with 7 bases in the middle. The CDR3 region is CSARTSHEQFF. CDR3 DNA sequence: TGCAGTGCTAGAACGTCCCATGAGCAGTTCTTC.

The chain links TRBV29-1 to TRBJ1-1, with D possibly matching TRBD1 (6 bases). CDR3 length: 13 amino acids. The ends were cut back, 3 bases at V and 1 base at J, with 9 bases in the middle. Per germline, CDR1 SQVTM and CDR2 ANQGSEA. The CDR3 DNA reads TGCAGCGTTGATATCAGGGGGAACACTGAAGCTTTCTTT. It is translated as CSVDIRGNTEAFF.

The V call is TRBV15, the J call TRBJ1-4; 8 bases are shared with TRBD1. Germline CDR1 is LNHNV and CDR2 is YYDKDF (reference sequence). Trimming at V came to 0 bases and at J to 7 bases, leaving 4 bases not matched to a gene. The CDR3 is made up of 15 amino acids. The CDR3 here is CATSRDVTGGEKLFF. DNA for the CDR3: TGTGCCACCAGCAGAGATGTTACAGGGGGTGAAAAACTGTTTTTT. Full variable domain (missing parts from reference TRBV15 and TRBJ1-4): DAMVIQNPRYQVTQFGKPVTLSCSQTLNHNVMYWYQQKSSQAPKLLFHYYDKDFNNEADTPDNFQSRRPNTSFCFLDIRSPGLGDTAMYLCATSRDVTGGEKLFFGSGTQLSVL.

This chain links TRBV7-2 with TRBJ1-2, with D unresolved. The germline V gene has CDR1 SGHTA and CDR2 FQGNSA. Trimming pared 1 base from V and 4 bases from J, leaving 7 bases between. The length of the CDR3 is 13 residues. CDR3 residues: CASSLVGFYGYTF. In nucleotides, the CDR3 is TGTGCCAGCAGCTTAGTTGGTTTCTATGGCTACACCTTC.

The chain links TRBV6-5 to TRBJ2-3; D perhaps matches TRBD1 (6 bases). CDR3 length: 15 residues. The V gene's germline CDR1 is MNHEY and CDR2 SVGAGI. Trimming removed 5 bases at V and 5 bases at J, with 17 bases between. The CDR3 spells CASSTSGVGIDTQYF. CDR3 sequence (DNA): TGTGCCAGCAGTACCTCAGGGGTGGGGATAGATACGCAGTATTTT.

This clone has more than one count but fewer than ten. The chain recombines TRBV7-6 with TRBJ2-7; D not certain. This CDR3 region has 12 residues. From germline, CDR1 is SGHVS and CDR2 FNYEAQ. V lost 5 bases and J 2 bases, leaving 7 bases between the germline ends. CDR3 sequence: CASSPDTYEQYF. The CDR3 nucleotides are TGTGCCAGCAGCCCCGACACCTACGAGCAGTACTTC.

This chain links TRBV5-4 with TRBJ1-1; 10 nucleotides agree with TRBD1. CDR3 size: 15 residues. Per germline, CDR1 SGHNT and CDR2 YYREEE (reference sequence). V trimming: 0 bases; J trimming: 3 bases; junction bases outside the gene matches: 2. CDR3 sequence (DNA): TGTGCCAGCAGCTTGGCCGGGACAGGGGACACTGAAGCTTTCTTT. It encodes CASSLAGTGDTEAFF.

The rearrangement joins TRBV2 to TRBJ2-7, with 10 bases fitting TRBD1. Trimming took 5 bases from V and 0 from J; bases not matched to a gene: 10. Per the germline V gene, CDR1 is SNHLY and CDR2 is FYNNEI. CDR3 length: 17 residues. Written as DNA, the CDR3 is TGTGCCAGCAGTCCGACAGGGGGCGGATTGGTCTCCTACGAGCAGTACTTC. Protein: CASSPTGGGLVSYEQYF. The whole variable domain, filled in from reference TRBV2 and TRBJ2-7, reads EPEVTQTPSHQVTQMGQEVILRCVPISNHLYFYWYRQILGQKVEFLVSFYNNEISEKSEIFDDQFSVERPDGSNFTLKIRSTKLEDSAMYFCASSPTGGGLVSYEQYFGPGTRLTVT.

V and J are TRBV7-9 and TRBJ2-5, with D possibly being TRBD1 (6 bases). The germline V gene has CDR1 SEHNR and CDR2 FQNEAQ (reference sequence). V shed 1 base and J shed 1 base, with 7 bases lying between them. The CDR3 has 14 residues. CDR3 in amino acids: CASSLGQVQETQYF. CDR3 bases: TGTGCCAGCAGCTTAGGACAGGTCCAAGAGACCCAGTACTTC.

This clone was seen just once. The rearrangement links TRBV9 to TRBJ2-7; no definite D call. Per germline, CDR1 SGDLS and CDR2 YYNGEE. The CDR3 totals 16 residues. Trimming took 0 bases from V and 0 from J, leaving 13 bases between them. The CDR3: CASSVGTDSISYEQYF. CDR3 coding DNA: TGTGCCAGCAGCGTAGGTACAGATTCAATCTCCTACGAGCAGTACTTC.

This chain's CDR3 is CASSITALSYEQYF. CDR3 nucleotide sequence: TGTGCCAGTAGTATTACAGCACTCTCCTACGAGCAGTACTTC. This chain joins TRBV19 and TRBJ2-7; unclear D gene. Trimming removed 3 bases at V and 0 bases at J, with 9 bases between. Germline lookup yields CDR1 LNHDA and CDR2 SQIVND (reference sequence). The CDR3 runs to 14 residues.

The chain is built from TRBV7-6 and TRBJ1-2, with D maybe TRBD1 (5 bases). This CDR3 has 13 amino acids. V shed 5 bases and J shed 8 bases, with 15 bases lying between them. CDR1 and CDR2 (germline): SGHVS, FNYEAQ. The CDR3 nucleotides are TGTGCCAGCAGCCCTCGCCAGGGCCGGGGCTACACCTTC. Its protein is CASSPRQGRGYTF.

V usage is TRBV28 and J usage is TRBJ1-1; D is unresolved. Trimming shortened V by 1 base and J by 0 bases, and 3 bases separated the two germline ends. The germline gives CDR1 MDHEN, CDR2 SYDVKM. There are 13 residues in the CDR3. The CDR3 nucleotides read TGTGCCAGCAGTTTATTAGTGAACACTGAAGCTTTCTTT. Translation: CASSLLVNTEAFF.

V gene TRBV2 combines with J gene TRBJ2-3, with D unclear. This CDR3 comprises 14 residues. Trimming removed 5 bases from V and 2 bases from J, with 11 bases in between. In germline, CDR1 is SNHLY, CDR2 FYNNEI. The CDR3: CASSPRRDTDTQYF. CDR3 bases: TGTGCCAGCAGTCCCCGGAGAGACACAGATACGCAGTATTTT.

The chain joins TRBV25-1 to TRBJ2-3; TRBD2 might be the D (6 bases). The germline gives CDR1 MGHDK, CDR2 SYGVNS. V lost 3 bases, J lost 2 bases, and 9 bases lay in between. This CDR3 is built from 14 residues. This chain's CDR3 is CASSDGGPTDTQYF. CDR3 in DNA: TGTGCCAGCAGTGACGGGGGTCCCACAGATACGCAGTATTTT. Filled out from reference TRBV25-1 and TRBJ2-3, the complete variable domain reads EADIYQTPRYLVIGTGKKITLECSQTMGHDKMYWYQQDPGMELHLIHYSYGVNSTEKGDLSSESTVSRIRTEHFPLTLESARPSHTSQYLCASSDGGPTDTQYFGPGTRLTVL.

This clone was counted ten times or more. Here the CDR3 DNA reads TGTGCCATCAAGCCCTGGGGGAACTATGGCTACACCTTC. Its translation is CAIKPWGNYGYTF. The chain employs TRBV6-1 and TRBJ1-2; TRBD1 might be the D (5 bases). Trimming pared 10 bases from V and 2 bases from J, leaving 14 bases between. The length of the CDR3 is 13 residues. CDR1 and CDR2 (germline): MNHNS, SASEGT.

Concerning this clone itself: A read error may produce the germline difference seen at one junction end. The chain carries TRBV6-1 and TRBJ1-2; the D gene is possibly TRBD1 (5 bases). CDR1 is MNHNS, CDR2 SASEGT, per germline. There are 12 residues in the CDR3. CDR3 DNA sequence: TGTGCCAGCACTGAAGGGGTACGAGGCTACACCTTC. Translated, it gives CASTEGVRGYTF.

The V call is TRBV7-8, the J call TRBJ2-3; perhaps TRBD2 as D (5 bases). The V end was cut by 0 bases, the J end by 11 bases, with 21 bases between. The CDR3 sequence is 16 residues long. Looked up from germline, CDR1 is SGHVS and CDR2 is FQNEAQ. The CDR3, as DNA: TGTGCCAGCAGCTTAGCCGCTAGCAAATCGGCTTCTGGGCAGTATTTT. Translation gives CASSLAASKSASGQYF.

The sample holds a few counts of this clone. This chain joins TRBV10-3 and TRBJ2-7; 8 positions agree with TRBD1. The CDR3 contains 16 residues. Germline V lookup: CDR1 ENHRY, CDR2 SYGVKD. The J segment lost 3 bases and the V segment lost 7 bases, leaving 14 bases of the junction unmatched. The CDR3 region has the DNA TGTGCCATCATCGGGACAGGTAGTTCCGGGGACTACGAGCAGTACTTC. This gives the protein CAIIGTGSSGDYEQYF.

The V gene is TRBV7-2, the J gene TRBJ2-5, with D perhaps TRBD1 (5 bases). Germline V gives CDR1 SGHTA, CDR2 FQGNSA. The CDR3 loop spans 14 amino acids. V was shortened by 1 base and J by 4 bases, with 10 bases between the two germline ends. The CDR3 nucleotides read TGTGCCAGCAGCTTAGTGGGGCTGGGAGAGACCCAGTACTTC. Its protein is CASSLVGLGETQYF. The full variable domain, with the rest looked up from reference TRBV7-2 and TRBJ2-5, is GAGVSQSPSNKVTEKGKDVELRCDPISGHTALYWYRQSLGQGLEFLIYFQGNSAPDKSGLPSDRFSAERTGGSVSTLTIQRTQQEDSAVYLCASSLVGLGETQYFGPGTRLLVL.

The table lists this clone with a few counts. The rearrangement joins TRBV6-5 to TRBJ2-5; D is ambiguous. Germline assignment: CDR1 MNHEY and CDR2 SVGAGI. The CDR3 covers 16 residues. The V gene lost 0 bases and the J gene lost 5 bases, with 16 bases spanning the gap. The CDR3 DNA sequence: TGTGCCAGCAGTTACTCGAGAAGTAGCCGGGCGGAGACCCAGTACTTC. It is translated as CASSYSRSSRAETQYF.

The rearrangement joins TRBV11-1 to TRBJ1-2; D is uncertain. The CDR3 has 16 residues. V lost 5 bases and J 7 bases, leaving 23 bases between the germline ends. In germline, CDR1 is SGHAT, CDR2 FQDESV (reference sequence). The CDR3 sequence is CASSPRSQYRPSGYTF. CDR3 sequence (DNA): TGTGCCAGCAGCCCCCGAAGCCAATACCGCCCTTCTGGCTACACCTTC.

This clone was recorded once. The CDR3 here is CASRPLISGGDYNEQFF. CDR3 nucleotide sequence: TGCGCCAGCAGGCCCTTGATTAGCGGGGGGGACTACAATGAGCAGTTCTTC. V usage is TRBV5-1 and J usage is TRBJ2-1; TRBD2 matches at 11 bases. CDR3 length: 17 amino acids. Germline V gives CDR1 SGHRS, CDR2 YFSETQ. Losses at the gene ends were 5 bases for V and 3 bases for J; bases not matched to a gene: 10.

This sequence joins TRBV4-3 and TRBJ2-2; a possible D gene is TRBD2 (6 bases). V lost 6 bases to trimming and J lost 0 bases, with 8 bases between them. The CDR3 runs 14 residues. The germline gives CDR1 LGHNA, CDR2 YSLEER. This CDR3 is CASRVAANTGELFF. CDR3 nucleotide sequence: TGCGCCAGCAGGGTAGCGGCGAACACCGGGGAGCTGTTTTTT.

This clone was counted once. V gene TRBV19 combines with J gene TRBJ2-6, with D tentatively TRBD1 or TRBD2 (6 bases each). V lost 7 bases, J lost 2 bases, and 12 bases lay in between. Germline CDR1 reads LNHDA; CDR2 reads SQIVND (reference sequence). The CDR3 sequence is 15 residues long. The chain's CDR3 is CASTKGGPGANVLTF. The DNA for the CDR3 is TGTGCCAGTACCAAAGGGGGGCCTGGGGCCAACGTCCTGACTTTC.

The chain recombines TRBV19 with TRBJ2-3; 8 nucleotides line up with TRBD2. This CDR3 region has 14 residues. Germline CDR1 is LNHDA and CDR2 is SQIVND (reference sequence). The V gene end was trimmed by 5 bases and the J gene end by 5 bases; junction bases not matched to a gene: 6. CDR3 nucleotides: TGTGCCAGTAGTGACGGGGGGGCCTTAGATACGCAGTATTTT. Translating gives CASSDGGALDTQYF.

In this sample, this clone turned up a few times. The rearrangement uses TRBV15 and TRBJ1-2; D unclear. This CDR3 comprises 13 residues. The germline gives CDR1 LNHNV, CDR2 YYDKDF (reference sequence). Trimming stripped 0 bases from V and 7 bases from J, with 9 bases between. The CDR3 here is CATSRDGVVGYTF. CDR3 DNA: TGTGCCACCAGCAGAGATGGCGTCGTTGGCTACACCTTC. The complete variable domain, with remaining parts taken from reference TRBV15 and TRBJ1-2, reads DAMVIQNPRYQVTQFGKPVTLSCSQTLNHNVMYWYQQKSSQAPKLLFHYYDKDFNNEADTPDNFQSRRPNTSFCFLDIRSPGLGDTAMYLCATSRDGVVGYTFGSGTRLTVV.

The chain couples TRBV7-8 to TRBJ2-7, with D maybe TRBD1 (6 bases). The CDR3 is made up of 14 amino acids. Trimming left V 4 bases short and J 3 bases short, with 13 bases between. The germline gives CDR1 SGHVS, CDR2 FQNEAQ. The CDR3, as DNA: TGTGCCAGCAGCTCCCGACAGGCTGACTACGAGCAGTACTTC. Its translation: CASSSRQADYEQYF.

The rearrangement links TRBV19 to TRBJ1-1, with D perhaps TRBD1 (6 bases). The CDR3 totals 14 residues. V lost 5 bases to trimming and J lost 8 bases, with 18 bases between them. CDR1 and CDR2 (germline): LNHDA, SQIVND (reference sequence). In DNA form, the CDR3 reads TGTGCCAGTAGTTACAACAGGGTTTCAGCCGAAGCTTTCTTT. Protein product: CASSYNRVSAEAFF.